The next 30 T cell receptor beta chains were all read from a single sample in a study of tissue T cells after allogeneic stem cell transplantation. Time point noted: mouse harvest day 14 after allogeneic transplant. Each mouse received 10^7 T-cell-depleted marrow cells plus 10^6 splenic CD5+ T cells by tail vein. This table comes from immunoSEQ multiplex PCR, and its TCRdb copy is limited to in-frame clones, with some not included. The data hold more than 4,500 clones, with 45% to 55% observed a single time. Material: gut tissue. These receptors all come from a female BALB/c mouse given C57BL/6 T cells with graft-versus-host disease after an allogeneic hematopoietic cell transplant.

As concerns this clone: The listed genes are named as in mouse. With the read ending 1 residue before the CDR3 end, the germline J gene is used to fill in that end. The rearrangement joins TRBV12-2 to TRBJ2-5; 10 nucleotides match TRBD2. The trim removed 2 bases at V and 3 bases at J, leaving 1 base unmatched. The length of the CDR3 is 14 residues. The germline V gene has CDR1 SGHLS and CDR2 HYDKME. CDR3 DNA, as far as it was read: TGTGCCAGCTCTCCGGGACTGGGGCAAGACACCCAGTAC. Encoded protein: CASSPGLGQDTQY. The whole CDR3 is CASSPGLGQDTQYF.

As regards this clone: Gene names follow the mouse nomenclature. The DNA ends 1 residue before the CDR3 does, and the rest of the CDR3 is filled in from the germline J gene. The J gene is TRBJ2-7, the V gene TRBV5, with D possibly being TRBD2 (5 bases). V lost 2 bases and J lost 3, with 8 bases in between. Per germline, CDR1 LGHNA and CDR2 YNLKQL (reference sequence). The CDR3 covers 13 residues. The covered CDR3 bases are TGTGCCAGCAGCCAAAGGCTGGGCTATGAACAGTAC. Its protein is CASSQRLGYEQY. The CDR3 as a whole reads CASSQRLGYEQYF.

Regarding this clone: Genes and germline are mouse. With the read ending 1 residue before the CDR3 end, the germline J gene is used to fill in that end. The chain employs TRBV3 and TRBJ2-4, with 9 bases aligning to TRBD1. The CDR3 runs to 13 residues. CDR1 is SNHLY and CDR2 is FYNGKV in the germline V gene (reference sequence). The junction had 2 bases not matched to a gene; V was cut back by 5 bases and J by 5 bases. The CDR3 sequence is CASSGTGSNTLYF. The CDR3 bases that were read are TGTGCCAGCAGCGGGACAGGGTCAAACACCTTGTAC.

As regards this clone: Mouse gene names apply. The observed sequence ends 1 residue before the CDR3 terminus, with the missing tail filled in from the germline J gene. This chain uses TRBV26 with TRBJ2-7; 7 bases line up with TRBD1. With V trimmed by 6 bases and J by 4 bases, 3 bases remained unmatched. The CDR3 sequence is 12 residues long. In germline, CDR1 is KGHPV, CDR2 FQNQEV (reference sequence). This chain's CDR3 is CASRDRNYEQYF. The covered CDR3 bases are TGTGCCAGCAGGGACAGGAATTATGAACAGTAC.

This clone appeared a few times. Genes and germline are mouse. The read ends 1 residue early relative to the CDR3; the germline J gene fills the gap. The genes are TRBV4 and TRBJ2-5; D is uncertain. V lost 5 bases and J 0 bases, leaving 3 bases between the germline ends. The CDR3 sequence is 12 residues long. Germline loops: CDR1 LGHDT, CDR2 YNNKQL (reference sequence). CDR3 DNA, as far as it was read: TGTGCCAGCAGCCAGAACCAAGACACCCAGTAC. This gives the protein CASSQNQDTQY. The CDR3 in its entirety is CASSQNQDTQYF.

For this clone: Here the gene names and germline are mouse. The sequence runs out 1 residue before the end of the CDR3; the remainder is reconstructed from the germline J gene. This rearrangement joins TRBV13-2 to TRBJ2-3; 8 bases are a match to TRBD2. The CDR3 extends over 15 amino acids. The germline V gene has CDR1 NNHNN and CDR2 SYGAGS (reference sequence). Losses at the gene ends were 0 bases for V and 4 bases for J; bases not matched to a gene: 4. The covered CDR3 bases are TGTGCCAGCGGTGATGCTACTGGGGGATCAGAAACGCTGTAT. This sequence encodes CASGDATGGSETLY. In full, the CDR3 is CASGDATGGSETLYF.

There are a few counts of this clone. Germline and genes here are mouse. The missing CDR3 end, 1 residue past where the read stops, is filled in from the germline J gene. This chain connects TRBV13-2 to TRBJ2-7, with 11 bases fitting TRBD2. Germline V gene lookup returns CDR1 NNHNN and CDR2 SYGAGS (reference sequence). CDR3 length: 14 amino acids. Germline trimming cut 1 base from V and 4 bases from J; bases unmatched to any gene: 1. The CDR3 loop reads CASGDWTGGYEQYF. The CDR3 bases that were read are TGTGCCAGCGGTGATTGGACTGGGGGGTATGAACAGTAC.

On this clone itself: Mouse names are used for the genes. The read finishes 1 residue shy of the CDR3 end, and the germline J gene is used to complete it. The chain links TRBV12-2 to TRBJ2-7; a possible D gene is TRBD2 (7 bases). The CDR3 spans 14 residues. V was shortened by 1 base and J by 2 bases, with 11 bases between the two germline ends. CDR1 SGHLS and CDR2 HYDKME come from the germline V gene. The CDR3 bases that were read are TGTGCCAGCTCTCTAGGGGGGCGAACCTATGAACAGTAC. Its translation: CASSLGGRTYEQY. The CDR3 as a whole reads CASSLGGRTYEQYF. Together with reference TRBV12-2 and TRBJ2-7, the CDR3 gives the full variable domain: NSGVVQSPRYIIKGKGERSILKCIPISGHLSVAWYQQTQGQELKFFIQHYDKMERDKGNLPSRFSVQQFDDYHSEMNMSALELEDSAVYFCASSLGGRTYEQYFGPGTRLTVL.

Comment on this clone: Mouse names are used for the genes. The CDR3 goes on 1 residue after the read ends, and that part is filled in from the germline J gene. The gene calls are TRBV13-2 and TRBJ2-4, with 9 bases matching TRBD1. The ends lost 0 bases at V and 5 bases at J; junction bases unmatched: 1. The CDR3 length is 14 residues. Per germline, CDR1 NNHNN and CDR2 SYGAGS (reference sequence). The CDR3 reads CASGDDRGRNTLYF. The DNA read from the CDR3 is TGTGCCAGCGGTGATGACAGGGGGCGAAACACCTTGTAC.

This clone was recorded a few times. Genes and germline are mouse. The read ends 1 residue shy of where the CDR3 ends; the end is completed using the germline J gene. The chain links TRBV3 to TRBJ1-4; possible D gene TRBD1, 6 bases. V lost 1 base to trimming and J lost 7 bases, with 10 bases between them. The CDR3 length is 14 residues. CDR1 and CDR2 (germline): SNHLY, FYNGKV (reference sequence). CDR3 protein: CASSLGGPGERLFF. The CDR3 bases that were read are TGTGCCAGCAGCTTAGGGGGGCCGGGCGAAAGATTATTT.

On this clone itself: Gene names refer to mouse genes. The read falls 1 residue short of the CDR3 end, and the missing part is taken from the germline J gene. The genes are TRBV13-2 and TRBJ1-1, with 9 bases fitting TRBD1. Germline V CDR1 and CDR2: NNHNN, SYGAGS (reference sequence). With 5 bases clipped from V and 4 bases from J, the junction kept 3 bases outside the gene matches. The CDR3 loop spans 13 amino acids. The CDR3 here is CASGRQGGTEVFF. The part of the CDR3 DNA that was read is TGTGCCAGCGGAAGACAGGGGGGCACAGAAGTCTTC.

A note on this clone: Each gene name is a mouse one. CDR3 DNA (partial): TGTGGTGCTGACAGGATTAACCAAGACACCCAGTAC. Protein: CGADRINQDTQY. The full-length CDR3 reads as CGADRINQDTQYF. The chain couples TRBV20 to TRBJ2-5, with TRBD1 as a possible D gene (6 bases). The read ends 1 residue early relative to the CDR3; the germline J gene fills the gap. Trimming took off 5 bases at V and 0 bases at J, with 9 bases between the two ends. Per germline, CDR1 GFQATS and CDR2 STVNSAI. The CDR3 spans 13 residues. Based on the CDR3 plus reference TRBV20 and TRBJ2-5, the full variable domain is GALVYQYPRRTICKSGTSMRMECQAVGFQATSVAWYRQSPQKTFELIALSTVNSAIKYEQNFTQEKFPISHPNLSFSSMTVLNAYLEDRGLYLCGADRINQDTQYFGPGTRLLVL.

A word on this clone: The gene symbols are mouse symbols. The read terminates 1 residue ahead of where the CDR3 ends, so the germline J gene completes it. This chain connects TRBV13-2 to TRBJ2-1; D is possibly TRBD2 (6 bases). The CDR3 runs to 14 residues. V lost 2 bases and J lost 0, with 6 bases in between. CDR1 is NNHNN, CDR2 SYGAGS, per germline (reference sequence). This chain's CDR3 is CASGDWGNYAEQFF. The sequenced CDR3 bases are TGTGCCAGCGGTGACTGGGGTAACTATGCTGAGCAGTTC.

A few counts support this clone. Gene and germline names: mouse. The CDR3 extends 1 residue past the end of the read, so its final part is completed from the germline J gene. The rearrangement links TRBV3 to TRBJ2-7; no clear D. Between the trimmed V and J ends, which lost 1 base and 1 base, there was a span of 5 bases. CDR3 length: 13 amino acids. Germline CDR1 is SNHLY and CDR2 is FYNGKV (reference sequence). The sequenced part of the CDR3 DNA is TGTGCCAGCAGCTTAGACAGATCCTATGAACAGTAC. Translated: CASSLDRSYEQY. The CDR3 in its entirety is CASSLDRSYEQYF.

Regarding this clone: Here the gene names and germline are mouse. The missing CDR3 end, 1 residue past where the read stops, is filled in from the germline J gene. The rearrangement uses TRBV3 and TRBJ2-4; no clear D gene. The CDR3 is 14 amino acids. V lost 3 bases, J lost 0 bases, and 7 bases lay in between. Germline assignment: CDR1 SNHLY and CDR2 FYNGKV (reference sequence). The sequenced CDR3 bases are TGTGCCAGCAGCTTTAGGGATAGTCAAAACACCTTGTAC. The encoded protein is CASSFRDSQNTLY. The entire CDR3 reads CASSFRDSQNTLYF.

With respect to this clone: Germline and genes: mouse. The read ends 1 residue shy of where the CDR3 ends; the end is completed using the germline J gene. This rearrangement joins TRBV13-3 to TRBJ1-2; 7 positions agree with TRBD1. The V gene end was trimmed by 4 bases and the J gene end by 4 bases; junction bases not matched to a gene: 4. The CDR3 loop spans 13 amino acids. Germline values: CDR1 NNHDY, CDR2 SYVADS. Here the CDR3 reads CASSPGGGSDYTF. The covered CDR3 bases are TGTGCCAGCAGTCCAGGGGGAGGCTCCGACTACACC.

Of note for this clone: The gene symbols are mouse symbols. The read stops 1 residue short of the end of the CDR3; the missing end is completed from the germline J gene. The chain couples TRBV15 to TRBJ2-7; 10 bases line up with TRBD2. After removal of 6 bases from V and 1 base from J, the junction contained 3 bases not matched to a gene. Per germline, CDR1 SGHND and CDR2 FRSKSL. The CDR3 loop spans 14 amino acids. CDR3 bases read: TGTGCCAGCAGCCGACTGGGGGGATCCTATGAACAGTAC. It codes for CASSRLGGSYEQY. The entire CDR3 reads CASSRLGGSYEQYF.

Points on this clone: Gene names and germline match the mouse. The read halts 1 residue ahead of the CDR3 end, with the missing end drawn from the germline J gene. This sequence joins TRBV12-2 and TRBJ2-3; 11 nucleotides align to TRBD2. V trimming: 4 bases; J trimming: 6 bases; junction bases outside the gene matches: 2. The V gene's germline CDR1 is SGHLS and CDR2 HYDKME. This CDR3 has 13 amino acids. The CDR3 reads CASSRTGGETLYF. CDR3 DNA, as far as it was read: TGTGCCAGCTCACGGACTGGGGGGGAAACGCTGTAT. The whole variable domain, remainder taken from reference TRBV12-2 and TRBJ2-3, is NSGVVQSPRYIIKGKGERSILKCIPISGHLSVAWYQQTQGQELKFFIQHYDKMERDKGNLPSRFSVQQFDDYHSEMNMSALELEDSAVYFCASSRTGGETLYFGSGTRLTVL.

This clone was observed a handful of times. Gene names follow the mouse nomenclature. The read is 1 residue too short to cover the CDR3 end, so that end is filled in from the germline J gene. The chain employs TRBV5 and TRBJ2-1, with TRBD2 matching over 11 bases. Germline assignment: CDR1 LGHNA and CDR2 YNLKQL (reference sequence). The CDR3 contains 16 residues. The V gene end was trimmed by 2 bases and the J gene end by 6 bases; junction bases not matched to a gene: 6. The DNA read from the CDR3 is TGTGCCAGCAGCCAACCGGGACTGGGGGTTTTTGCTGAGCAGTTC. Encoded protein: CASSQPGLGVFAEQF. In full, the CDR3 is CASSQPGLGVFAEQFF.

On this clone: Gene names denote mouse genes. The part of the CDR3 DNA that was read is TGTGCCAGCAGCCAAGAGGGGGGGGGAAACACAGAAGTCTTC. Translating gives CASSQEGGGNTEVF. In full, the CDR3 reads CASSQEGGGNTEVFF. This chain links TRBV5 with TRBJ1-1; the D gene is possibly TRBD1 (5 bases). The CDR3 extends 1 residue past the end of the read, so its final part is completed from the germline J gene. V was trimmed by 0 bases and J by 1 base, leaving 9 bases between them. This CDR3 has 15 amino acids. CDR1 is LGHNA and CDR2 is YNLKQL in the germline V gene (reference sequence).

Worth noting for this clone: Any gene name here is a mouse gene name. The CDR3 extends 1 residue past the end of the read, so its final part is completed from the germline J gene. V gene TRBV13-2 combines with J gene TRBJ1-6; D remains unclear. TRBJ1-6 has ORF status, its function being uncertain. V was cut by 1 base and J by 0 bases, with 5 bases left in between. Germline CDR1 NNHNN, CDR2 SYGAGS (reference sequence). The CDR3 runs to 15 residues. The CDR3 region is CASGDINSYNSPLYF. The CDR3 bases that were read are TGTGCCAGCGGTGATATCAATTCCTATAATTCGCCCCTCTAC.

Worth noting for this clone: Gene names follow the mouse nomenclature. The CDR3 is cut off 1 residue early in the read; its end comes from the germline J gene. The J gene is TRBJ2-7, the V gene TRBV12-2; 8 nucleotides match TRBD1. CDR1 and CDR2 (germline): SGHLS, HYDKME. CDR3 length equals 13 residues. V shed 5 bases, J shed 0 bases, and the junction held 2 bases outside the gene matches. CDR3 protein: CASLQGGSYEQYF. The covered CDR3 bases are TGTGCCAGCTTACAGGGGGGCTCCTATGAACAGTAC.

On this clone: Genes here carry mouse names. From the germline J gene comes the end of the CDR3, since the read stops 1 residue before it. The V call is TRBV13-2, the J call TRBJ2-5, with D tentatively TRBD1 or TRBD2 (6 bases each). Germline V gene sequence: CDR1 NNHNN, CDR2 SYGAGS (reference sequence). V lost 1 base and J lost 3, with 9 bases in between. The CDR3 runs to 14 residues. CDR3 bases read: TGTGCCAGCGGTGATCGGGGGCGGCAAGACACCCAGTAC. This gives the protein CASGDRGRQDTQY. The entire CDR3 reads CASGDRGRQDTQYF.

Notes on this clone: Genes and germline are mouse. The read terminates 1 residue before the CDR3 end, so the remaining end is supplied by the germline J gene. The genes are TRBV31 and TRBJ2-3; 7 nucleotides match TRBD2. Trimming cost V 0 bases and J 5 bases; bases outside gene matches: 2. The CDR3 extends over 13 amino acids. CDR1 is GKSSPN, CDR2 SITVG, per germline. This CDR3 reads CAWSLNWGETLYF. Incomplete CDR3 DNA: TGTGCCTGGAGTCTGAACTGGGGAGAAACGCTGTAT.

This clone was seen more than once but under ten times. The gene symbols are mouse symbols. CDR3 DNA, as far as it was read: TGTGCCAGCGGTGAGGCACCGGGGAGCAACCAGGCTCCGCTT. Amino acids: CASGEAPGSNQAPL. The whole CDR3 sequence is CASGEAPGSNQAPLF. The rearrangement links TRBV13-2 to TRBJ1-5; D gene unclear. Sequencing ends 1 residue short of the CDR3 end; the germline J gene provides the rest. Per germline, CDR1 NNHNN and CDR2 SYGAGS (reference sequence). Deletions cut 2 bases from V and 3 bases from J, with 12 bases between. The length of the CDR3 is 15 residues.

About this clone itself: Genes here carry mouse names. The read stops 1 residue short of the end of the CDR3; the missing end is completed from the germline J gene. This sequence joins TRBV1 and TRBJ2-1; 8 bases are shared with TRBD2. J was trimmed by 5 bases and V by 1 base; bases with no gene match: 4. The CDR3 extends over 15 amino acids. Germline-derived CDR1 and CDR2 are NSQYPW and LRSPGD (reference sequence). CDR3 bases read: TGCACCTGCAGTGCAGCCGGGGGGGCCCATGCTGAGCAGTTC. This gives the protein CTCSAAGGAHAEQF. The whole CDR3 protein is CTCSAAGGAHAEQFF.

In this sample, this clone is medium-sized. Gene names are the mouse ones. The read terminates 1 residue ahead of where the CDR3 ends, so the germline J gene completes it. The gene calls are TRBV12-1 and TRBJ1-6; D is uncertain. TRBJ1-6 belongs to the ORF category, with a function that is uncertain. Germline CDR1 reads SGHSN; CDR2 reads HYEKVE. V was cut by 2 bases and J by 2 bases, with 3 bases left in between. This CDR3 comprises 13 residues. CDR3 loop: CASSQTYNSPLYF. The DNA read from the CDR3 is TGTGCCAGCTCTCAGACCTATAATTCGCCCCTCTAC.

As for this clone: Here the gene names and germline are mouse. The read falls 1 residue short of the CDR3 end, and the missing part is taken from the germline J gene. This chain uses TRBV29 with TRBJ1-1; a possible D gene is TRBD1 (5 bases). This CDR3 is 14 amino acids long. Trimming took 2 bases from V and 1 from J, leaving 8 bases between them. Looked up from germline, CDR1 is MSHET and CDR2 is SYDVDS. CDR3 DNA, as far as it was read: TGTGCTAGCAGTTTACAGGGAGGAAACACAGAAGTCTTC. This translates into CASSLQGGNTEVF. The full CDR3 reads CASSLQGGNTEVFF.

Concerning this clone itself: These gene names are mouse names. The CDR3 goes on 1 residue after the read ends, and that part is filled in from the germline J gene. The V and J genes are TRBV12-1 and TRBJ2-2; 7 bases match TRBD2. Unmatched junction bases numbered 6, after V lost 0 bases and J lost 0 bases. Germline lookup yields CDR1 SGHSN and CDR2 HYEKVE. The CDR3 sequence is 17 residues long. The CDR3 spells CASSLVDWVANTGQLYF. The DNA read from the CDR3 is TGTGCCAGCTCTCTCGTCGACTGGGTTGCAAACACCGGGCAGCTCTAC.

This clone was detected a few times. Genes here carry mouse names. The CDR3 end is not reached by the read, which stops 1 residue before it; the germline J gene fills it in. V is TRBV5 and J is TRBJ2-7; 8 bases are shared with TRBD1. V lost 0 bases and J lost 7; bases outside the gene matches: 2. There are 13 residues in the CDR3. The germline gives CDR1 LGHNA, CDR2 YNLKQL (reference sequence). The part of the CDR3 DNA that was read is TGTGCCAGCAGCCAAGACAGGGGGCAGGAACAGTAC. Amino acids: CASSQDRGQEQY. The whole CDR3 protein is CASSQDRGQEQYF.